The sequence of this T cell receptor (beta chain) was determined in a study of T-cell reconstitution after alpha-beta-depleted transplantation in children. Overall study results and limits: From surviving recipient T cells and thymic progenitors came the high day-60 TCRbeta diversity observed in some patients. T-cell counts and diversity at one year post-transplant came mainly from newly produced T cells. Expanded graft clones numbering several hundred reportedly gave rise to alpha-beta T cells about two months after transplant.

Library preparation (for TCRbeta) was performed with unique molecular identifiers. TCRdb reprocessed the PCR reads with MiXCR, giving one entry per CDR3 protein. The table lists under 250,000 distinct CDR3 sequences, 20% to 30% of them singletons. On this clonotype: As yet, its antigen is unknown.

Trimming cost V 8 bases and J 6 bases, with 14 bases left between them. The CDR3 has 12 amino acids. The sample in question was PBMCs, mostly from graft donor cells, obtained 360 days after TCRalphabeta/CD19-depleted stem cell transplant. The V call is TRBV12-3 or TRBV12-4, the J call TRBJ2-7; D perhaps matches TRBD2 (5 bases). This clonotype originated in a female patient aged 2-15 years who had a stem cell transplant for congenital amegakaryocytic thrombocytopenia, so the T cells may come from the graft donor. The CDR3 sequence is CASGQAAREQYF. For the CDR3, the DNA is TGTGCCAGCGGCCAAGCGGCTCGCGAGCAGTACTTC.